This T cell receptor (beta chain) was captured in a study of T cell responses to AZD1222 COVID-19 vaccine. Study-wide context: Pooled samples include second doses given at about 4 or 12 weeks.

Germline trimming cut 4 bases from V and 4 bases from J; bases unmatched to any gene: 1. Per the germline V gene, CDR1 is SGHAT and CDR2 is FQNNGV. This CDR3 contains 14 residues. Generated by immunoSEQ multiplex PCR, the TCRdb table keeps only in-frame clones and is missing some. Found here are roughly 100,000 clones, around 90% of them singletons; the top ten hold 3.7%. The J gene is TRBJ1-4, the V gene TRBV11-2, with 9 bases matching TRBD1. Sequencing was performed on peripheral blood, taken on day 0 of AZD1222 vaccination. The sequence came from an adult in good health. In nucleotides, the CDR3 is TGTGCCAGCAGCTCGGGACAGGGTAATGAAAAACTGTTTTTT. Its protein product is CASSSGQGNEKLFF.